The rows below give T cell receptor beta chains drawn from one sample of a study of blood T cell repertoires in COVID-19. Libraries were prepared by immunoSEQ multiplex PCR; TCRdb keeps only in-frame clonotypes and omits some of them. The repertoire holds more than 70,000 clones, with approximately 88% as singletons. Sequenced sample: peripheral blood. The origin of the receptors is a man aged 50 or older with active COVID-19. Each CDR3 is given with its conserved first and last residue. The order of the fields is clone size, J gene, D gene, V gene, CDR3 length, CDR3 DNA, CDR3 protein. The D gene is left open where the match is weak. Part of the rows lack a size; the others show once, few, many or a class for expanded clones.

size: .; J: TRBJ2-7; D: TRBD2; V: TRBV7-2; length: 14; DNA: TGTGCCAGCAGCCGGAGCGGGACCGCCTACGAGCAGTACTTC; CDR3: CASSRSGTAYEQYF
size: .; J: TRBJ1-5; D: TRBD1; V: TRBV27; length: 14; DNA: TGTGCCAGCAGTCCCGGGACAGGGTATCAGCCCCAGCATTTT; CDR3: CASSPGTGYQPQHF
size: few; J: TRBJ1-6; D: .; V: TRBV7-2; length: 12; DNA: TGTGCCAGCAGCTTACTGCAGGGTGCCCTCCACTTT; CDR3: CASSLLQGALHF
size: .; J: TRBJ1-1; D: TRBD1; V: TRBV5-1; length: 14; DNA: TGCGCCAGCAGCTTCGGACAGGGGTATACTGAAGCTTTCTTT; CDR3: CASSFGQGYTEAFF
size: .; J: TRBJ2-1; D: TRBD1; V: TRBV7-8; length: 14; DNA: TGTGCCAGCAGCACCCGGGACAGGCGGAATGAGCAGTTCTTC; CDR3: CASSTRDRRNEQFF
size: once; J: TRBJ2-7; D: TRBD1; V: TRBV28; length: 14; DNA: TGTGCCAGCAGGACGGACAGGGGATCCTACGAGCAGTACTTC; CDR3: CASRTDRGSYEQYF
size: .; J: TRBJ2-1; D: TRBD1; V: TRBV29-1; length: 15; DNA: TGCAGCGTTGACTCCCAGGGGGTATCCTACAATGAGCAGTTCTTC; CDR3: CSVDSQGVSYNEQFF
size: .; J: TRBJ2-7; D: .; V: TRBV28; length: 12; DNA: TGTGCCAGCAGTTTCTCTAGCGTCGAGCAGTACTTC; CDR3: CASSFSSVEQYF
size: .; J: TRBJ1-2; D: TRBD1; V: TRBV29-1; length: 15; DNA: TGCAGCGCCGTCGGGCAGGGGGATTCTAACTATGGCTACACCTTC; CDR3: CSAVGQGDSNYGYTF
size: .; J: TRBJ2-1; D: TRBD2; V: TRBV19; length: 14; DNA: TGTGCCAGTAAGGCTAGCGGTTGGTACAATGAGCAGTTCTTC; CDR3: CASKASGWYNEQFF
size: .; J: TRBJ2-3; D: .; V: TRBV6-5; length: 15; DNA: TGTGCCAGCAGTCGAACTGAAACTAGCACAGATACGCAGTATTTT; CDR3: CASSRTETSTDTQYF
size: .; J: TRBJ1-1; D: TRBD1; V: TRBV13; length: 13; DNA: TGTGCCAGCAGCCGGAACAGGGGGCGTGAAGCTTTCTTT; CDR3: CASSRNRGREAFF
size: .; J: TRBJ2-7; D: .; V: TRBV28; length: 13; DNA: TGTGCCACCTTGAACAGGGTCCCAGGGGAGCAGTACTTC; CDR3: CATLNRVPGEQYF
size: .; J: TRBJ2-2; D: .; V: TRBV19; length: 14; DNA: TGTGCCAGTAGTCATCAGGGGAACACCGGGGAGCTGTTTTTT; CDR3: CASSHQGNTGELFF
size: .; J: TRBJ2-3; D: TRBD2; V: TRBV3-1/TRBV3-2; length: 17; DNA: TGTGCCAGCAGCCAAGGGACTAGCGGGGGTAGGAAGGATACGCAGTATTTT; CDR3: CASSQGTSGGRKDTQYF
size: .; J: TRBJ2-2; D: TRBD1; V: TRBV5-1; length: 16; DNA: TGCGCCAGCAGCGCGACAGGGACCGCGAACACCGGGGAGCTGTTTTTT; CDR3: CASSATGTANTGELFF
size: .; J: TRBJ1-4; D: TRBD1; V: TRBV28; length: 14; DNA: TGTGCCAGCAGTTTGACAGGGGGTGGTGAAAAACTGTTTTTT; CDR3: CASSLTGGGEKLFF
size: .; J: TRBJ2-2; D: TRBD1; V: TRBV24-1; length: 14; DNA: TGTGCCACCGGACAGGGGGCCTACACCGGGGAGCTGTTTTTT; CDR3: CATGQGAYTGELFF
size: .; J: TRBJ1-2; D: TRBD1; V: TRBV5-1; length: 15; DNA: TGCGCCAGCAGCTTGGACAGGGGAGCTAACTATGGCTACACCTTC; CDR3: CASSLDRGANYGYTF
size: .; J: TRBJ2-3; D: TRBD2; V: TRBV28; length: 18; DNA: TGTGCCAGCAGTGGGCTAGCGGGGGGGCCCGGAGGGTCAGATACGCAGTATTTT; CDR3: CASSGLAGGPGGSDTQYF
size: .; J: TRBJ1-3; D: .; V: TRBV5-4; length: 17; DNA: TGTGCCAGCAGCGGCAGGGCTATCGGCTCCCCTGGAAACACCATATATTTT; CDR3: CASSGRAIGSPGNTIYF
size: .; J: TRBJ2-7; D: .; V: TRBV14; length: 14; DNA: TGTGCCAGCAGCCAAGGGACACACTCCTACGAGCAGTACTTC; CDR3: CASSQGTHSYEQYF
size: .; J: TRBJ2-2; D: TRBD1; V: TRBV24-1; length: 16; DNA: TGTGCCACCAGTGAACCCGGGACAGGGCCCTCCGGGGAGCTGTTTTTT; CDR3: CATSEPGTGPSGELFF
size: .; J: TRBJ2-1; D: TRBD2; V: TRBV6-6; length: 14; DNA: TGTGCCGGGGGTAGCGGGAGCTCCTACAATGAGCAGTTCTTC; CDR3: CAGGSGSSYNEQFF
size: .; J: TRBJ1-4; D: .; V: TRBV6-5; length: 14; DNA: TGTGCCAGCGGAACCGGACTCGGACGCGAAAAACTGTTTTTT; CDR3: CASGTGLGREKLFF
size: once; J: TRBJ2-3; D: TRBD2; V: TRBV27; length: 17; DNA: TGTGCCAGCAGTTTACAAATAAATAGACTAGCGGGAGATACGCAGTATTTT; CDR3: CASSLQINRLAGDTQYF
size: once; J: TRBJ2-7; D: TRBD1; V: TRBV6-6; length: 15; DNA: TGTGCCAGCACCAACCGGGGACAGGGGTTCAACGAGCAGTACTTC; CDR3: CASTNRGQGFNEQYF
size: .; J: TRBJ2-2; D: .; V: TRBV9; length: 11; DNA: TGTGCCAGCTCTGGAGGTGGGGAGCTGTTTTTT; CDR3: CASSGGGELFF
size: once; J: TRBJ2-1; D: TRBD2; V: TRBV6-6; length: 16; DNA: TGTGCCAGCAGTCGATTAGCGGGTTCCCAGTACAATGAGCAGTTCTTC; CDR3: CASSRLAGSQYNEQFF
size: .; J: TRBJ1-1; D: .; V: TRBV5-6; length: 16; DNA: TGTGCCAGCAGCCCGCGGCACCTTGAGAGCAGCACTGAAGCTTTCTTT; CDR3: CASSPRHLESSTEAFF
size: .; J: TRBJ2-2; D: .; V: TRBV5-1; length: 13; DNA: TGCGCCAGCAGCCCCGGGAACACCGGGGAGCTGTTTTTT; CDR3: CASSPGNTGELFF
size: few; J: TRBJ1-6; D: .; V: TRBV28; length: 16; DNA: TGTGCCAGCAGTGCACCAGGGGCTGGTTGGGGGTCACCCCTCCACTTT; CDR3: CASSAPGAGWGSPLHF
size: .; J: TRBJ2-1; D: .; V: TRBV4-1; length: 12; DNA: TGCGCCAGCAGCCAACCCGGGGATGAGCAGTTCTTC; CDR3: CASSQPGDEQFF
size: .; J: TRBJ2-7; D: .; V: TRBV5-1; length: 15; DNA: TGCGCCAGCAGCTCAACCACTAAGGGGAACTACGAGCAGTACTTC; CDR3: CASSSTTKGNYEQYF
size: .; J: TRBJ1-1; D: .; V: TRBV20-1; length: 12; DNA: TGCAGTGCTAGTGACATAGTAGCTGAAGCTTTCTTT; CDR3: CSASDIVAEAFF
size: .; J: TRBJ1-2; D: .; V: TRBV6-5; length: 14; DNA: TGTGCCAGCAGTTACTCTGGGCAGGGAATGGGCTACACCTTC; CDR3: CASSYSGQGMGYTF
size: .; J: TRBJ1-1; D: .; V: TRBV18; length: 13; DNA: TGTGCCAGCTCACCGAAAATACAGGGTGCAGCTTTCTTT; CDR3: CASSPKIQGAAFF
size: .; J: TRBJ1-2; D: TRBD1; V: TRBV30; length: 18; DNA: TGTGCCTGGAGTGTACTCACCGGACAGGGGGCGACTACCTATGGCTACACCTTC; CDR3: CAWSVLTGQGATTYGYTF
size: .; J: TRBJ2-7; D: .; V: TRBV7-9; length: 14; DNA: TGTGCCAGCAGCTTCGCAGGGATCTCCTACGAGCAGTACTTC; CDR3: CASSFAGISYEQYF
size: .; J: TRBJ2-2; D: .; V: TRBV5-1; length: 15; DNA: TGCGCCAGCAGCTTTTCAACCACAGCGGACGGGGAGCTGTTTTTT; CDR3: CASSFSTTADGELFF
size: once; J: TRBJ1-1; D: .; V: TRBV7-9; length: 14; DNA: TGTGCCAGCAGCTCAGTCACGGGGGGCACTGAAGCTTTCTTT; CDR3: CASSSVTGGTEAFF
size: .; J: TRBJ2-1; D: TRBD1; V: TRBV5-8; length: 14; DNA: TGTGCCAGCACCAGGACAGGGTCGTACAATGAGCAGTTCTTC; CDR3: CASTRTGSYNEQFF
size: .; J: TRBJ2-5; D: TRBD2; V: TRBV4-2; length: 16; DNA: TGTGCCAGCAGCCTCCGACTAGCGGGGTTCGGTGAGACCCAGTACTTC; CDR3: CASSLRLAGFGETQYF
size: .; J: TRBJ2-7; D: .; V: TRBV29-1; length: 14; DNA: TGCAGCGTTGAAGGCGTGGGGAGAGTCTACGAGCAGTACTTC; CDR3: CSVEGVGRVYEQYF
size: .; J: TRBJ2-7; D: .; V: TRBV7-9; length: 15; DNA: TGTGCCAGCAGCTCGGAAAAAACAGGGATTCACGAGCAGTACTTC; CDR3: CASSSEKTGIHEQYF
size: .; J: TRBJ2-7; D: TRBD1; V: TRBV5-1; length: 17; DNA: TGCGCCAGCAGCTTGGGGCTACCGGGACAGGGAGGGGGTGAGCAGTACTTC; CDR3: CASSLGLPGQGGGEQYF
size: once; J: TRBJ2-1; D: TRBD1; V: TRBV11-2; length: 19; DNA: TGTGCCAGCAGCTTAGGTTGGGACAGGGGAGTCTTAGGCTACAATGAGCAGTTCTTC; CDR3: CASSLGWDRGVLGYNEQFF
size: once; J: TRBJ2-1; D: .; V: TRBV15; length: 16; DNA: TGTGCCACCAGCAGAGATATCGACAGGGGAGGGAGGGAGCAGTTCTTC; CDR3: CATSRDIDRGGREQFF
size: .; J: TRBJ1-2; D: .; V: TRBV10-3; length: 14; DNA: TGTGCCATCAGTGTAGAACAGGCCTTCTATGGCTACACCTTC; CDR3: CAISVEQAFYGYTF
size: .; J: TRBJ2-7; D: TRBD1; V: TRBV4-2; length: 18; DNA: TGTGCCAGCAGCCATGCGTGGTTACAGGGGATGATCTCCTACGAGCAGTACTTC; CDR3: CASSHAWLQGMISYEQYF
size: .; J: TRBJ2-7; D: .; V: TRBV19; length: 14; DNA: TGTGCCAGTAGTACCCGCGAAGGGGTCTACGAGCAGTACTTC; CDR3: CASSTREGVYEQYF
size: .; J: TRBJ2-2; D: TRBD1; V: TRBV27; length: 18; DNA: TGTGCCAGCAGTTTACAGTATGACAGGGGGCCGGTCACCGGGGAGCTGTTTTTT; CDR3: CASSLQYDRGPVTGELFF
size: .; J: TRBJ2-3; D: .; V: TRBV28; length: 15; DNA: TGTGCCAGCAGTTTCGGCGGGTCCCAGTCAGATACGCAGTATTTT; CDR3: CASSFGGSQSDTQYF
size: .; J: TRBJ2-1; D: .; V: TRBV13; length: 15; DNA: TGTGCCAGCAGCTTAGGCGGGGGGCGCTACAATGAGCAGTTCTTC; CDR3: CASSLGGGRYNEQFF
size: once; J: TRBJ2-3; D: TRBD2; V: TRBV4-3; length: 15; DNA: TGCGCCAGCAGCCAACGGGGGGGAGGCACAGATACGCAGTATTTT; CDR3: CASSQRGGGTDTQYF
size: .; J: TRBJ1-1; D: .; V: TRBV28; length: 16; DNA: TGTGCCAGCAGCCGTACCCGGGGGGGGGCGAACACTGAAGCTTTCTTT; CDR3: CASSRTRGGANTEAFF